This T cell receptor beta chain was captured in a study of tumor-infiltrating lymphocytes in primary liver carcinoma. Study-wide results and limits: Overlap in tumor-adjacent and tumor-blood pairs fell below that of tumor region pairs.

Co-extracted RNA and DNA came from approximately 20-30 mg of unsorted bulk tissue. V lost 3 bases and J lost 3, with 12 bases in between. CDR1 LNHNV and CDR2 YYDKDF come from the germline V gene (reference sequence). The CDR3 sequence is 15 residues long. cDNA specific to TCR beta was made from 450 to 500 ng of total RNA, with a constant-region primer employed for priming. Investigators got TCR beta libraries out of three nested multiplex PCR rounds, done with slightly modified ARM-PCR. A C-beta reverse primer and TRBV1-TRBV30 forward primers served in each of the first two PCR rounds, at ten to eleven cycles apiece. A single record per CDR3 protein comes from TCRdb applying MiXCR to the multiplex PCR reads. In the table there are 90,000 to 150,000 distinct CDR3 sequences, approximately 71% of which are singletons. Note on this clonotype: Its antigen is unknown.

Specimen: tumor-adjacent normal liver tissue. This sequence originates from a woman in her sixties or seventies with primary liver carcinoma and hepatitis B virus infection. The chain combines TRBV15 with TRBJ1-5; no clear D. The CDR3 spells CATSSSGNINQPQHF. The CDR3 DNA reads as TGTGCCACCAGCAGTTCAGGAAATATCAATCAGCCCCAGCATTTT. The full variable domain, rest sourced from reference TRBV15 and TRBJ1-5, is DAMVIQNPRYQVTQFGKPVTLSCSQTLNHNVMYWYQQKSSQAPKLLFHYYDKDFNNEADTPDNFQSRRPNTSFCFLDIRSPGLGDTAMYLCATSSSGNINQPQHFGDGTRLSIL.